The sequence of this T cell receptor beta chain was determined in a study of T cell responses to AZD1222 COVID-19 vaccine. Profiled with immunoSEQ multiplex PCR; TCRdb holds only in-frame clones, not every one. The profile shows roughly 100,000 clones, roughly 92% of them singletons. V was clipped by 5 bases and J by 1 base, with 7 bases between them. CDR1 and CDR2 from the germline V gene are MRHNA and SNTAGT. This CDR3 region has 13 residues. V is TRBV6-4 and J is TRBJ2-3; D unclear. The source was peripheral blood, collected on day 0 of AZD1222 vaccination. This TCR derives from an adult in good health. In nucleotides, the CDR3 is TGTGCCAGCAGTAGAAGCGGCACAGATACGCAGTATTTT. Protein product: CASSRSGTDTQYF.